Below are 10 T cell receptor beta chains sequenced from a single sample in a study of blood T cell repertoires in COVID-19. Profiling relied on immunoSEQ multiplex PCR, and the TCRdb table lists in-frame clones only, not all of them. Here the sample spans some 110,000 clones, 65% to 75% being singletons. The specimen was peripheral blood. These receptors all stem from a human donor with acute or convalescent COVID-19. The donor label of this sample is uncertain.

The chain employs TRBV4-1 and TRBJ2-3, with 13 bases that match TRBD2. Germline CDR1 MGHRA, CDR2 YSYEKL. This CDR3 has 17 amino acids. The ends lost 2 bases at V and 2 bases at J; junction bases unmatched: 4. CDR3 region: CASSQRGLAGNTDTQYF. DNA of the CDR3: TGCGCCAGCAGCCAACGGGGACTAGCGGGGAACACAGATACGCAGTATTTT.

This clone came up a few times. V gene TRBV5-1 combines with J gene TRBJ1-6; weak D call: TRBD1 (6 bases). Trimming removed 4 bases from V and 8 bases from J, with 16 bases in between. CDR3 size: 15 residues. CDR1 and CDR2 from the germline V gene are SGHRS and YFSETQ. CDR3 coding DNA: TGCGCCAGCAGCGCCAGGACAGCCAAGGATTCACCCCTCCACTTT. Its translation is CASSARTAKDSPLHF.

The CDR3 reads CASSPPLAGKDEQFF. In nucleotides, the CDR3 is TGTGCCAGCTCACCACCGCTTGCAGGGAAGGATGAGCAGTTCTTC. V gene TRBV18 combines with J gene TRBJ2-1; tentatively, D is TRBD1 (5 bases). The CDR3 consists of 15 residues. The V and J ends lost 0 bases and 8 bases respectively, with 14 bases between them. The germline V gene encodes CDR1 KGHSH and CDR2 LQKENI.

This chain joins TRBV27 and TRBJ2-3; D perhaps matches TRBD1 (5 bases). In germline, CDR1 is MNHEY, CDR2 SMNVEV (reference sequence). The CDR3 length is 13 residues. V was shortened by 1 base and J by 5 bases, with 7 bases between the two germline ends. In DNA form, the CDR3 reads TGTGCCAGCAGTTTATTCAGGGAAGATACGCAGTATTTT. It yields the protein CASSLFREDTQYF.

This clone was observed a few times. The chain couples TRBV21-1 to TRBJ2-7; TRBD1 was called by the table and not checked on the DNA. TRBV21-1 is deemed a pseudogene. This CDR3 is built from 15 residues. The CDR3 loop is CASILTTGALYEQYF. CDR3 sequence (DNA): TGTGCCAGCATCCTAACGACAGGCGCTCTCTACGAGCAGTACTTC.

The chain carries TRBV5-1 and TRBJ2-3; D unresolved. The CDR3 is made up of 15 amino acids. Trimming left V 6 bases short and J 6 bases short, with 20 bases between. CDR1 is SGHRS and CDR2 is YFSETQ in the germline V gene. The CDR3 reads CASTYNPLSRDTQYF. CDR3 in DNA: TGCGCCAGCACCTATAATCCCCTCAGCAGGGATACGCAGTATTTT.

In its sample, this clone was seen a few times. V gene TRBV14 combines with J gene TRBJ1-2; 7 bases fit TRBD1. V shed 7 bases and J 4 bases; nucleotides not matched to a gene: 6. The CDR3 spans 13 residues. CDR1 and CDR2 from the germline V gene are SGHDN and FVKESK. The CDR3 here is CASNQGGSYGYTF. The CDR3, as DNA: TGTGCCAGCAACCAGGGGGGTTCCTATGGCTACACCTTC.

This chain links TRBV9 with TRBJ2-1, with TRBD2 as a possible D gene (6 bases). The CDR3 sequence is 16 residues long. V was pared by 0 bases and J by 0 bases, with 10 bases between. The germline V gene encodes CDR1 SGDLS and CDR2 YYNGEE. Here the CDR3 DNA reads TGTGCCAGCAGCGTAGTAGCGGTAAGCTCCTACAATGAGCAGTTCTTC. Translating gives CASSVVAVSSYNEQFF.

DNA for the CDR3: TGTGCCAGCAGCTCGACAGGGACAGGGGACACTGAAGCTTTCTTT. Translated, it gives CASSSTGTGDTEAFF. This sequence joins TRBV7-2 and TRBJ1-1, with 10 bases matching TRBD1. Germline V lookup: CDR1 SGHTA, CDR2 FQGNSA. The length of the CDR3 is 15 residues. V lost 4 bases, J lost 3 bases, and 5 bases stayed unmatched.

This sequence joins TRBV2 and TRBJ2-7; 10 bases match TRBD1. V trimming: 8 bases; J trimming: 8 bases; junction bases outside the gene matches: 6. This CDR3 is built from 12 residues. The germline gives CDR1 SNHLY, CDR2 FYNNEI. The CDR3 here is CASGGTGEQQYV. The CDR3 coding sequence is TGTGCCAGCGGGGGGACAGGGGAGCAGCAGTACGTC.